The clone carrying this T cell receptor (beta chain) was counted a single time. Some clones are missing from TCRdb's copy, which holds only in-frame ones; the method was immunoSEQ multiplex PCR. The sample holds 170,000 or so clones, nearly 90% seen once. CDR3 length equals 12 residues. V was pared by 0 bases and J by 10 bases, with 7 bases between. This entry comes from a study of blood T cell repertoires in COVID-19. Whole-study context: Acute-phase and convalescent COVID-19 samples originated in the United States, Italy and Spain. Sample material is recorded as cDNA or gDNA derived from T cells, B-cell-depleted T cells, or PBMCs.

Sequenced sample: peripheral blood. This receptor was obtained from a man aged 18 to 29 who had recovered from COVID-19. The chain employs TRBV12-3 or TRBV12-4 and TRBJ2-1; D not certain. Here the CDR3 reads CASSLAAFEQFF. Written as DNA, the CDR3 is TGTGCCAGCAGTTTAGCAGCATTCGAGCAGTTCTTC.